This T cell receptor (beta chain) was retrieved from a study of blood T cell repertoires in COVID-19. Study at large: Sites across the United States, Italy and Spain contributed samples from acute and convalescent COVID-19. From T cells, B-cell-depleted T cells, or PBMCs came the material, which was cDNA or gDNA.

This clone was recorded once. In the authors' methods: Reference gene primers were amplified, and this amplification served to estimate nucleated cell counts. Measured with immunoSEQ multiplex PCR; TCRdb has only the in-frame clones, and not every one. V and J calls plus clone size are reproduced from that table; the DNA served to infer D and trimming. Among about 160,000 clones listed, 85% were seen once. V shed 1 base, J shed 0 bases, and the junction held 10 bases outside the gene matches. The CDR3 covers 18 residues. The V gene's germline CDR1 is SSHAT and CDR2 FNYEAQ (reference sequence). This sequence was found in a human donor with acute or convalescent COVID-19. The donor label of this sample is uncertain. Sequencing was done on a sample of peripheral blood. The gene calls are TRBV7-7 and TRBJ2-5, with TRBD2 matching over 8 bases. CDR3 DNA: TGTGCCAGCAGCTTAGTGGGGAAAACTAGCGGCAACCAAGAGACCCAGTACTTC. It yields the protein CASSLVGKTSGNQETQYF.